These 6 T cell receptor beta chains share one sample of origin, sequenced in a study of radiotherapy plus CTLA-4 blockade in lung cancer. Sequencing used immunoSEQ multiplex PCR; TCRdb keeps in-frame clones, though not all of them. The sample lists some 25,000 clones, roughly 70% occurring once. Sequencing used peripheral blood, obtained from a patient treated with radiotherapy plus ipilimumab. The receptors stem from a human donor with non-small cell lung cancer whose response to radiotherapy plus ipilimumab could not be evaluated.

The CDR3 DNA is TGCAGCGTCTCGACAGGGAGGCATGAGCAGTTCTTC. The encoded protein is CSVSTGRHEQFF. The V gene is TRBV29-1, the J gene TRBJ2-1; D may be TRBD1 (7 bases). Trimming shortened V by 6 bases and J by 8 bases, and 14 bases separated the two germline ends. In germline, CDR1 is SQVTM, CDR2 ANQGSEA. This CDR3 has 12 amino acids.

V gene TRBV5-4 combines with J gene TRBJ2-1; 7 nucleotides align to TRBD2. Trimming took 0 bases from V and 8 from J; bases not matched to a gene: 5. The CDR3 length is 14 residues. Germline V CDR1 and CDR2: SGHNT, YYREEE (reference sequence). CDR3 sequence: CASSLAGGRYEQFF. The CDR3 DNA reads TGTGCCAGCAGCTTGGCGGGAGGTCGCTATGAGCAGTTCTTC.

This clone occurred once. The chain employs TRBV5-4 and TRBJ2-7, with D possibly matching TRBD1 (5 bases). From germline, CDR1 is SGHNT and CDR2 YYREEE (reference sequence). Trimming removed 6 bases at V and 4 bases at J, with 20 bases between. The CDR3 covers 15 residues. CDR3 in amino acids: CASNSKAGPVYEQYF. CDR3 nucleotide sequence: TGTGCCAGCAACTCGAAGGCAGGGCCGGTTTACGAGCAGTACTTC.

The chain uses TRBV6-1 and TRBJ2-5, with 7 bases fitting TRBD1. The J call may be wrong; the DNA end is better matched by TRBJ2-7. The CDR3 spans 16 residues. CDR1 and CDR2 (germline): MNHNS, SASEGT. The CDR3 reads CASSGHNRGITSEQYF. CDR3 DNA: TGTGCCAGCAGTGGACACAACAGGGGTATAACGAGCGAGCAGTACTTC.

The chain employs TRBV5-1 and TRBJ2-3; TRBD2 aligns across 7 bases. CDR3 length: 14 residues. CDR1 and CDR2 from the germline V gene are SGHRS and YFSETQ. With 1 base clipped from V and 7 bases from J, the junction kept 6 bases outside the gene matches. CDR3 region: CASSLSGRVNTQYF. For the CDR3, the DNA is TGCGCCAGCAGCTTGAGTGGGAGGGTGAATACGCAGTATTTT.

This clone ranks as medium-sized. V and J are TRBV7-9 and TRBJ1-2; weak D call: TRBD1 (5 bases). The germline V gene has CDR1 SEHNR and CDR2 FQNEAQ (reference sequence). V shed 4 bases and J shed 8 bases, with 17 bases lying between them. The CDR3 contains 14 residues. In DNA form, the CDR3 reads TGTGCCAGCAGCTCCCAGACAGCTTTTGGGGGCTACACCTTC. Its translation: CASSSQTAFGGYTF.